The 3 T cell receptor beta chains listed next were all sequenced from one sample in a study of breast tumors, draining lymph nodes, adjacent tissues. Each CDR3 protein is one row after TCRdb ran MiXCR on the multiplex PCR reads. Of around 19,000 distinct CDR3 sequences in the sample, 25% to 40% were seen once. Sequenced sample: breast tumor tissue. These receptors all come from a female donor with breast cancer. Some clones in this sample may be carry-over from other donors' samples.

Ten or more counts support this clonotype. This chain joins TRBV4-3 and TRBJ2-7; D remains unclear. With 0 bases removed from V and 1 base from J, the gap between germline ends came to 10 bases. The CDR3 is made up of 15 amino acids. Looked up from germline, CDR1 is LGHNA and CDR2 is YSLEER. The CDR3 protein is CASSQEFLFSYEQYF. The CDR3 coding sequence is TGCGCCAGCAGCCAAGAATTCCTTTTTTCCTACGAGCAGTACTTC.

This clonotype was seen only a few times. Since a much larger clone is just one base distant, this may be a read error. The J gene is TRBJ2-3, the V gene TRBV5-1, with TRBD2 matching over 7 bases. Germline V gene data show CDR1 as SGHRS and CDR2 as YFSETQ. The CDR3 extends over 16 amino acids. The CDR3 loop is CASSFIAGSSTGTQYF. DNA of the CDR3: TGCGCCAGCAGCTTCATAGCGGGCTCTAGCACAGGTACGCAGTATTTT.

This clonotype was detected ten times or more. The rearrangement joins TRBV20-1 to TRBJ2-5; 9 nucleotides line up with TRBD1. There are 18 residues in the CDR3. Per the germline V gene, CDR1 is DFQATT and CDR2 is SNEGSKA (reference sequence). V dropped 3 bases and J dropped 3; count of bases not matched to a gene: 17. The CDR3 nucleotides read TGCAGTGCTAGTCGGCCTAGGTACAGGGGGCGGTTAGAAGAGACCCAGTACTTC. Translated, it gives CSASRPRYRGRLEETQYF.